These 9 T cell receptor beta chains originate from one sample sequenced in a study of cytomegalovirus exposure and HLA in healthy donors. The PCR ran on 60 Vbeta and 13 Jbeta primers. Clones were sequenced by immunoSEQ multiplex PCR, and TCRdb holds only the in-frame ones, with some missing. The sample includes some 200,000 clones, just under 70% seen only once; the top ten take less than 3%. Source material: PBMCs. The source is a man between 35 and 55 years old in good health and CMV-seropositive.

The J gene is TRBJ2-3, the V gene TRBV7-9; 13 nucleotides align to TRBD2. Germline-derived CDR1 and CDR2 are SEHNR and FQNEAQ (reference sequence). V shed 3 bases, J shed 3 bases, and the junction held 3 bases outside the gene matches. The CDR3 contains 16 residues. In DNA, the CDR3 is TGTGCCAGCAGCTTCAGGACTAGCGGGGGAACAGATACGCAGTATTTT. It codes for CASSFRTSGGTDTQYF. Full variable domain (rest looked up from reference TRBV7-9 and TRBJ2-3): DTGVSQNPRHKITKRGQNVTFRCDPISEHNRLYWYRQTLGQGPEFLTYFQNEAQLEKSRLLSDRFSAERPKGSFSTLEIQRTEQGDSAMYLCASSFRTSGGTDTQYFGPGTRLTVL.

V gene TRBV4-1 combines with J gene TRBJ1-1; no clear D. The CDR3 covers 15 residues. Germline V gene data show CDR1 as MGHRA and CDR2 as YSYEKL. V shed 2 bases and J shed 7 bases, with 17 bases lying between them. CDR3 bases: TGCGCCAGCAGCCAACCGCGAGGGAGGACTAGTGAAGCTTTCTTT. Its translation is CASSQPRGRTSEAFF.

This clone was found a few times. This sequence joins TRBV9 and TRBJ2-5; 11 bases align to TRBD2. The V and J ends lost 1 base and 5 bases, in that order; junction bases with no gene match: 10. The CDR3 covers 17 residues. Germline-derived CDR1 and CDR2 are SGDLS and YYNGEE. The CDR3: CASSVLSSGGGRETQYF. DNA of the CDR3: TGTGCCAGCAGCGTATTGAGTAGCGGGGGGGGGAGGGAGACCCAGTACTTC.

The chain uses TRBV7-6 and TRBJ2-7; possible D gene TRBD1, 5 bases. V lost 1 base and J 2 bases, leaving 12 bases between the germline ends. The CDR3 spans 15 residues. Germline V gene data show CDR1 as SGHVS and CDR2 as FNYEAQ. CDR3 sequence (DNA): TGTGCCAGCAGCTTAGGGCAGGGTGCCGCCTACGAGCAGTACTTC. Translating gives CASSLGQGAAYEQYF. Complete variable domain (other parts from reference TRBV7-6 and TRBJ2-7): GAGVSQSPRYKVTKRGQDVALRCDPISGHVSLYWYRQALGQGPEFLTYFNYEAQQDKSGLPNDRFSAERPEGSISTLTIQRTEQRDSAMYRCASSLGQGAAYEQYFGPGTRLTVT.

The chain recombines TRBV7-2 with TRBJ1-6, with D maybe TRBD1 (6 bases). This CDR3 region has 13 residues. Trimming left V 5 bases short and J 13 bases short, with 15 bases between. The germline gives CDR1 SGHTA, CDR2 FQGNSA. The CDR3 sequence is CASSRDRSLPLHF. CDR3 nucleotides: TGTGCCAGCAGCCGAGACAGGTCTTTGCCCCTCCACTTT.

This chain uses TRBV11-3 with TRBJ2-7, with TRBD1 matching over 7 bases. After removal of 5 bases from V and 0 bases from J, the junction contained 7 bases not matched to a gene. The CDR3 has 15 residues. From germline, CDR1 is SGHNT and CDR2 YENEEA. The CDR3: CASSARTGNSYEQYF. The CDR3 nucleotides read TGTGCCAGCAGCGCCCGGACAGGTAACTCCTACGAGCAGTACTTC.

This clone occurred a few times. This chain uses TRBV19 with TRBJ2-7, with 9 nucleotides matching TRBD1. Germline CDR1 is LNHDA and CDR2 is SQIVND (reference sequence). J was trimmed by 7 bases and V by 5 bases; bases with no gene match: 9. CDR3 length: 14 amino acids. CDR3 protein: CASSPRGQGLEQYF. The CDR3 bases are TGTGCCAGTAGTCCCAGGGGACAGGGATTAGAGCAGTACTTC. Using reference TRBV19 and TRBJ2-7 for the parts outside the CDR3, the full variable domain is DGGITQSPKYLFRKEGQNVTLSCEQNLNHDAMYWYRQDPGQGLRLIYYSQIVNDFQKGDIAEGYSVSREKKESFPLTVTSAQKNPTAFYLCASSPRGQGLEQYFGPGTRLTVT.

The chain joins TRBV5-1 to TRBJ2-5; D remains unclear. Trimming pared 1 base from V and 2 bases from J, leaving 9 bases between. The germline V gene encodes CDR1 SGHRS and CDR2 YFSETQ. This CDR3 is 14 amino acids long. The DNA of the CDR3 is TGCGCCAGCAGCTTGACTATTACTCAAGAGACCCAGTACTTC. The encoded protein is CASSLTITQETQYF.

The CDR3 sequence is CASSGGFPETQYF. CDR3 sequence (DNA): TGTGCCAGTAGTGGGGGGTTTCCGGAGACCCAGTACTTC. The chain is built from TRBV19 and TRBJ2-5, with D perhaps matching TRBD2 (6 bases). The CDR3 sequence is 13 residues long. Germline V gene sequence: CDR1 LNHDA, CDR2 SQIVND (reference sequence). V lost 5 bases to trimming and J lost 5 bases, with 12 bases between them.